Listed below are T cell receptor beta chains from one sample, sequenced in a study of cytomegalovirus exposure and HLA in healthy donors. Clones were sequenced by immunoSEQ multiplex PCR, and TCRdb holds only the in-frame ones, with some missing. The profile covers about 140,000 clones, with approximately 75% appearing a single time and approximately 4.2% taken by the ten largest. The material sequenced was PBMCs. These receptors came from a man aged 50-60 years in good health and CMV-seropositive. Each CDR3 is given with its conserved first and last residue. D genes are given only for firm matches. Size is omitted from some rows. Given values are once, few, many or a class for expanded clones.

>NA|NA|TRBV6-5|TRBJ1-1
CASSYRPGDTEAFF
TGTGCCAGCAGTTACCGTCCGGGGGATACTGAAGCTTTCTTT
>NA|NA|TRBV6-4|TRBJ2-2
CASSVGAGTGELFF
TGTGCCAGCAGTGTGGGGGCCGGTACCGGGGAGCTGTTTTTT
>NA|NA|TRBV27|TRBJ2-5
CASSLSVGAVWETQYF
TGTGCCAGCAGTTTATCGGTTGGGGCCGTGTGGGAGACCCAGTACTTC
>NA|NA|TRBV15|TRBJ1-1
CATSSKQGLGNTEAFF
TGTGCCACCAGCAGCAAACAGGGCCTAGGGAACACTGAAGCTTTCTTT
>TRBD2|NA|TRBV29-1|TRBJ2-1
CSVGSGNGNEQFF
TGCAGCGTTGGGAGCGGGAATGGGAATGAGCAGTTCTTC
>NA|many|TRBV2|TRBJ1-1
CASSVRGSTEAFF
TGTGCCAGCAGTGTGAGGGGGAGCACTGAAGCTTTCTTT
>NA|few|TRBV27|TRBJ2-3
CASAVGGTGDTQYF
TGTGCCAGCGCCGTAGGCGGGACGGGAGATACGCAGTATTTT
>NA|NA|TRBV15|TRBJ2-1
CATSRRGGARNEQFF
TGTGCCACCAGCAGGAGGGGGGGGGCTCGCAATGAGCAGTTCTTC
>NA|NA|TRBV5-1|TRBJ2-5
CASSDQSRGQETQYF
TGCGCCAGCAGCGACCAATCTAGGGGGCAAGAGACCCAGTACTTC
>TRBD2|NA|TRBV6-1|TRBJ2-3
CASARAGGPDTQYF
TGTGCCAGCGCGAGGGCGGGAGGACCAGATACGCAGTATTTT
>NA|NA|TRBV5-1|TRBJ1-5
CASSSGLNQPQHF
TGCGCCAGCAGCTCGGGGTTAAATCAGCCCCAGCATTTT
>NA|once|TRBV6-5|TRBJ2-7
CASSPWPFHEQYF
TGTGCCAGCAGTCCATGGCCCTTCCACGAGCAGTACTTC
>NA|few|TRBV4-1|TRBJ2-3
CASSRSFGPDTQYF
TGCGCCAGCAGCCGATCCTTTGGGCCAGATACGCAGTATTTT